Shown below are 20 T cell receptor beta chains from a single sample sequenced in a study of blood T cell repertoires in COVID-19. Clones were read by immunoSEQ multiplex PCR, and TCRdb kept only the in-frame ones, dropping some. The table records 200,000 or so clones, about 80% of them present only once. The material sequenced was peripheral blood. These receptors were taken from a woman aged 60-75 years with acute or convalescent COVID-19.

The CDR3 sequence: CASSLNQGTTEAFF. CDR3 bases: TGTGCCAGCAGCTTAAACCAGGGGACCACTGAAGCTTTCTTT. The rearrangement uses TRBV7-9 and TRBJ1-1; TRBD1 might be the D (6 bases). The CDR3 runs 14 residues. Trimming pared 2 bases from V and 4 bases from J, leaving 11 bases between. Germline V gives CDR1 SEHNR, CDR2 FQNEAQ (reference sequence).

The table lists this clone with a count of one. The rearrangement links TRBV4-3 to TRBJ2-2, with 7 bases identical to TRBD2. In germline, CDR1 is LGHNA, CDR2 YSLEER. V shed 4 bases and J 6 bases; nucleotides not matched to a gene: 5. This CDR3 contains 14 residues. The CDR3 region is CASSLWTSSGELFF. The CDR3, as DNA: TGCGCCAGCAGCCTCTGGACTAGTTCCGGGGAGCTGTTTTTT.

This clone was observed a few times. The chain is built from TRBV7-2 and TRBJ1-1, with 9 bases that match TRBD1. Germline CDR1 and CDR2: SGHTA and FQGNSA. This CDR3 is 15 amino acids long. V lost 3 bases and J lost 7; bases outside the gene matches: 9. The CDR3 region is CASSLRSGTGFEAFF. The DNA of the CDR3 is TGTGCCAGCAGCTTGAGGTCCGGGACAGGGTTTGAAGCTTTCTTT.

The V gene is TRBV7-9, the J gene TRBJ2-1, with D unclear. V was trimmed by 6 bases and J by 4 bases, leaving 10 bases between them. The CDR3 is made up of 13 amino acids. Germline-derived CDR1 and CDR2 are SEHNR and FQNEAQ (reference sequence). CDR3 coding DNA: TGTGCCAGCAGTAGCTCGGCATACAATGAGCAGTTCTTC. Translated, it gives CASSSSAYNEQFF.

The V call is TRBV11-2, the J call TRBJ1-2, with a tentative D call TRBD1 (6 bases). Per germline, CDR1 SGHAT and CDR2 FQNNGV. V lost 0 bases and J 8 bases, leaving 10 bases between the germline ends. The CDR3 spans 13 residues. CDR3 coding DNA: TGTGCCAGCAGCTTAGATTACAGGGTGGGCTACACCTTC. Residues: CASSLDYRVGYTF. Using reference TRBV11-2 and TRBJ1-2 for the parts outside the CDR3, the full variable domain is EAGVAQSPRYKIIEKRQSVAFWCNPISGHATLYWYQQILGQGPKLLIQFQNNGVVDDSQLPKDRFSAERLKGVDSTLKIQPAKLEDSAVYLCASSLDYRVGYTFGSGTRLTVV.

The V gene is TRBV11-2, the J gene TRBJ1-6; 8 bases are a match to TRBD1. Trimming took 4 bases from V and 14 from J; bases not matched to a gene: 13. This CDR3 spans 15 amino acids. CDR1 SGHAT and CDR2 FQNNGV come from the germline V gene. The chain's CDR3 is CASSSYSGQGLALHF. The CDR3, as DNA: TGTGCCAGCAGCTCTTACTCCGGACAGGGCCTTGCCCTCCACTTT.

The sample holds a few counts of this clone. The chain joins TRBV19 to TRBJ1-5, with D possibly TRBD1 on 5 matching bases. This CDR3 region has 15 residues. Germline V gene lookup returns CDR1 LNHDA and CDR2 SQIVND (reference sequence). Trimming shortened V by 5 bases and J by 0 bases, and 11 bases separated the two germline ends. The CDR3 region is CASSLGPHSNQPQHF. DNA of the CDR3: TGTGCCAGTAGTTTGGGGCCCCATAGCAATCAGCCCCAGCATTTT.

This clone was recorded once. This chain connects TRBV6-5 to TRBJ1-4, with 9 bases lining up with TRBD1. The CDR3 is made up of 14 amino acids. Losses at the gene ends were 10 bases for V and 11 bases for J; bases not matched to a gene: 14. CDR1 and CDR2 from the germline V gene are MNHEY and SVGAGI. DNA of the CDR3: TGTGCCACCCAGTCCCGTCCCGGACAGGGGAAACTGTTTTTT. This translates into CATQSRPGQGKLFF.

DNA for the CDR3: TGTGCCAGCAGTTTATTACCGGGACAGGTGAACACTGAAGCTTTCTTT. Translation: CASSLLPGQVNTEAFF. The V and J genes are TRBV28 and TRBJ1-1, with TRBD1 matching 8 bases. V dropped 1 base and J dropped 0; count of bases not matched to a gene: 4. There are 16 residues in the CDR3. Germline CDR1 MDHEN, CDR2 SYDVKM. The full variable domain, completed using reference TRBV28 and TRBJ1-1, is DVKVTQSSRYLVKRTGEKVFLECVQDMDHENMFWYRQDPGLGLRLIYFSYDVKMKEKGDIPEGYSVSREKKERFSLILESASTNQTSMYLCASSLLPGQVNTEAFFGQGTRLTVV.

This chain links TRBV2 with TRBJ2-3; weak D call: TRBD2 (5 bases). Germline V CDR1 and CDR2: SNHLY, FYNNEI. CDR3 size: 15 residues. Between the trimmed V and J ends, which lost 7 bases and 0 bases, there was a span of 14 bases. DNA for the CDR3: TGTGCCAGCACCGAGCAACTAGTTAGCACAGATACGCAGTATTTT. This encodes CASTEQLVSTDTQYF.

V and J are TRBV6-6 and TRBJ1-2, with TRBD1 matching 7 bases. V dropped 8 bases and J dropped 4; count of bases not matched to a gene: 7. Germline values: CDR1 MNHNY, CDR2 SVGAGI (reference sequence). The CDR3 is made up of 13 amino acids. Written as DNA, the CDR3 is TGTGCCAGCTCATCCACAGGGGCCTATGGCTACACCTTC. Translation gives CASSSTGAYGYTF.

This clone was recorded a few times. The genes are TRBV12-3 or TRBV12-4 and TRBJ1-6; TRBD1 aligns across 11 bases. The V segment lost 8 bases and the J segment 7 bases; nucleotides outside the gene matches: 1. The CDR3 spans 13 residues. For the CDR3, the DNA is TGTGCCAGCGGGACAGGGGGGAATTCACCCCTCCACTTT. Translated: CASGTGGNSPLHF.

This chain connects TRBV6-5 to TRBJ2-2; 7 bases align to TRBD1. Germline CDR1 is MNHEY and CDR2 is SVGAGI. The CDR3 length is 15 residues. Trimming at V came to 8 bases and at J to 5 bases, leaving 11 bases not matched to a gene. The CDR3 region has the DNA TGTGCCAGCCTAGGGGGTACAGGGGTAACCGGGGAGCTGTTTTTT. Residues: CASLGGTGVTGELFF.

V gene TRBV29-1 combines with J gene TRBJ2-1; D not certain. The germline CDR1 and CDR2 sequences are SQVTM and ANQGSEA. V shed 3 bases and J shed 4 bases, with 4 bases lying between them. The CDR3 is made up of 11 amino acids. This CDR3 reads CSVDSYNEQFF. CDR3 bases: TGCAGCGTTGACTCTTACAATGAGCAGTTCTTC.

This rearrangement joins TRBV2 to TRBJ1-1, with D maybe TRBD1 (5 bases). The length of the CDR3 is 15 residues. Trimming removed 8 bases from V and 1 base from J, with 17 bases in between. Germline V lookup: CDR1 SNHLY, CDR2 FYNNEI. CDR3 nucleotides: TGTGCCAGCGTAACGATAGGGGCGCGGAACACTGAAGCTTTCTTT. This sequence encodes CASVTIGARNTEAFF. The whole variable domain, filled in from reference TRBV2 and TRBJ1-1, reads EPEVTQTPSHQVTQMGQEVILRCVPISNHLYFYWYRQILGQKVEFLVSFYNNEISEKSEIFDDQFSVERPDGSNFTLKIRSTKLEDSAMYFCASVTIGARNTEAFFGQGTRLTVV.

The chain employs TRBV29-1 and TRBJ1-2, with a tentative D call TRBD1 (6 bases). Per germline, CDR1 SQVTM and CDR2 ANQGSEA. Trimming removed 3 bases at V and 4 bases at J, with 12 bases between. The CDR3 has 13 amino acids. The CDR3 DNA reads TGCAGCGTTGACGTGGACAGAACCTATGGCTACACCTTC. This encodes CSVDVDRTYGYTF.

The chain carries TRBV7-9 and TRBJ2-1, with 12 bases fitting TRBD2. The V gene's germline CDR1 is SEHNR and CDR2 FQNEAQ (reference sequence). The CDR3 runs 18 residues. J lost 0 bases, V lost 11 bases, and 14 bases had no gene match. The CDR3 nucleotides read TGTGCCGGCCAACTCGGGCTAGCGGGGGGGAACTCCTACAATGAGCAGTTCTTC. This gives the protein CAGQLGLAGGNSYNEQFF.

V gene TRBV10-3 combines with J gene TRBJ1-2, with D tentatively TRBD1 (6 bases). V lost 2 bases to trimming and J lost 1 base, with 11 bases between them. The CDR3 length is 15 residues. Germline CDR1 is ENHRY and CDR2 is SYGVKD. CDR3 sequence reads: CAISETGNLNYGYTF. CDR3 DNA sequence: TGTGCCATCAGTGAGACAGGGAACCTTAACTATGGCTACACCTTC.

This chain links TRBV18 with TRBJ1-4; D may be TRBD1 (5 bases). Germline V gene lookup returns CDR1 KGHSH and CDR2 LQKENI. The CDR3 has 18 amino acids. The germline V and J ends were trimmed by 3 bases and 4 bases, with 21 bases remaining between them. The CDR3 is CASSPLHAQGTINEKLFF. In nucleotides, the CDR3 is TGTGCCAGCTCACCTCTTCATGCTCAGGGTACGATTAATGAAAAACTGTTTTTT.

The V gene is TRBV28, the J gene TRBJ2-5; 15 nucleotides agree with TRBD2. Germline values: CDR1 MDHEN, CDR2 SYDVKM. V dropped 6 bases and J dropped 4; count of bases not matched to a gene: 6. The CDR3 length is 16 residues. The CDR3 DNA is TGTGCCAGCAGCCCGGGACTAGCGGGGGGAAGAGAGACCCAGTACTTC. It translates to CASSPGLAGGRETQYF.